This TCR beta chain originates from a study of cytomegalovirus exposure and HLA in healthy donors. This CDR3 region has 13 residues. Germline CDR1 and CDR2: MDHEN and SYDVKM. The V segment lost 4 bases and the J segment 1 base; nucleotides outside the gene matches: 1. This clone occurred once. Researchers ran the PCR with 60 Vbeta and 13 Jbeta primers. Here immunoSEQ multiplex PCR was the method, and the copy in TCRdb shows in-frame clones only, minus some. The table includes approximately 210,000 clones, over 75% detected once. This sequence originates from a male donor in good health and CMV-seronegative. The sequenced material came from PBMCs. The chain combines TRBV28 with TRBJ2-7; 7 positions agree with TRBD1. In DNA form, the CDR3 reads TGTGCCAGCAGTTCGGGACAGTCCTACGAGCAGTACTTC. Its translation: CASSSGQSYEQYF. Variable domain in full (rest from reference TRBV28 and TRBJ2-7): DVKVTQSSRYLVKRTGEKVFLECVQDMDHENMFWYRQDPGLGLRLIYFSYDVKMKEKGDIPEGYSVSREKKERFSLILESASTNQTSMYLCASSSGQSYEQYFGPGTRLTVT.